These 5 T cell receptor beta chains share one sample of origin, sequenced in a study of response to subunit inactivated influenza vaccine. From the RT-PCR reads, TCRdb called clonotypes with MiXCR, one entry per CDR3 protein. Of 170,000 or so distinct CDR3 sequences in the sample, around a tenth were seen once. This specimen consisted of CD8+ T cells sorted from PBMCs, obtained around 25 months after vaccination. Receptors were obtained from a man in his fifties or sixties who received an inactivated influenza vaccine.

This clonotype came up a few times. The genes are TRBV10-3 and TRBJ1-2; TRBD1 might be the D (5 bases). The CDR3 sequence is 16 residues long. Germline V gives CDR1 ENHRY, CDR2 SYGVKD. V lost 2 bases, J lost 2 bases, and 15 bases lay in between. CDR3 nucleotide sequence: TGTGCCATCAGTGAGCCCGGGACCCCTCCGAACTATGGCTACACCTTC. Its protein is CAISEPGTPPNYGYTF.

The chain joins TRBV20-1 to TRBJ2-2; TRBD2 agrees at 8 bases. V shed 6 bases and J 6 bases; nucleotides not matched to a gene: 9. There are 14 residues in the CDR3. Germline CDR1 reads DFQATT; CDR2 reads SNEGSKA (reference sequence). CDR3 sequence reads: CSAFGGTSPGELFF. Written as DNA, the CDR3 is TGCAGTGCATTCGGAGGGACTAGTCCCGGGGAGCTGTTTTTT.

The chain has TRBV20-1 and TRBJ2-2; D possibly corresponds to TRBD2 (5 bases). There are 14 residues in the CDR3. Per the germline V gene, CDR1 is DFQATT and CDR2 is SNEGSKA (reference sequence). Trimming stripped 6 bases from V and 0 bases from J, with 11 bases between. The CDR3 here is CSAGQRPNTGELFF. CDR3 coding DNA: TGCAGTGCAGGCCAGCGGCCGAACACCGGGGAGCTGTTTTTT.

This clonotype was recorded at least ten times. This chain uses TRBV20-1 with TRBJ2-7, with TRBD2 matching over 7 bases. Germline CDR1 reads DFQATT; CDR2 reads SNEGSKA (reference sequence). Germline trimming cut 0 bases from V and 2 bases from J; bases unmatched to any gene: 10. The CDR3 totals 16 residues. The CDR3 here is CSARELSLAETYEQYF. The CDR3 DNA reads TGCAGTGCTAGAGAATTATCGCTAGCGGAGACCTACGAGCAGTACTTC.

This clonotype was counted between two and nine times. The chain has TRBV11-1 and TRBJ1-6, with D possibly TRBD1 on 5 matching bases. V lost 4 bases and J lost 2, with 21 bases in between. The CDR3 is made up of 19 amino acids. Germline assignment: CDR1 SGHAT and CDR2 FQDESV (reference sequence). DNA of the CDR3: TGTGCCAGCAGCTCCCACCGGGACGGCCCCTGGGCCTATAATTCACCCCTCCACTTT. Protein sequence: CASSSHRDGPWAYNSPLHF.